This TCR beta chain was identified in a study of PD-1 blockade in mismatch repair-deficient tumors. Study-level information: Enrolled about 2013-2016, patients had progressing, pretreated mismatch repair-deficient cancers of 12 types.

All patients were mismatch repair deficient, assessed by either PCR or immunohistochemistry. The data were produced by immunoSEQ multiplex PCR, yet TCRdb's version contains in-frame clones alone and is incomplete. The sample yields about 35,000 clones, 65% to 85% seen once. Germline V gene lookup returns CDR1 SGHRS and CDR2 YFSETQ. This CDR3 has 14 amino acids. V dropped 4 bases and J dropped 7 bases, with 17 bases sitting between them. This chain joins TRBV5-1 and TRBJ2-5; D may be TRBD1 (6 bases). The source material was PBMCs, sampled 6 weeks after starting pembrolizumab. The receptor was derived from an adult with mismatch repair-deficient cancer. In DNA form, the CDR3 reads TGCGCCAGCAGCGTCGGGACACAGGGCGGGACCCAGTACTTC. Translation: CASSVGTQGGTQYF.